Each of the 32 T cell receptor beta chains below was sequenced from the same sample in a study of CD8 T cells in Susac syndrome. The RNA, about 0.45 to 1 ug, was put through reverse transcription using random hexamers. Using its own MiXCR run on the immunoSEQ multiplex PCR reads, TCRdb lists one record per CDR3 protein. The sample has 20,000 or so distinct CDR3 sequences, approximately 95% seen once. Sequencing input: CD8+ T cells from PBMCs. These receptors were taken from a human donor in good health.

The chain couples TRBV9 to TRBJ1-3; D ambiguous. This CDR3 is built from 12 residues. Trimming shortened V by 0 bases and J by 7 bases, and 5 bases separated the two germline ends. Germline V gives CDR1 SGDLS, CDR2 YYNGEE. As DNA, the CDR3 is TGTGCCAGCAGCGTAGTGAGTAACACCATATATTTT. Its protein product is CASSVVSNTIYF.

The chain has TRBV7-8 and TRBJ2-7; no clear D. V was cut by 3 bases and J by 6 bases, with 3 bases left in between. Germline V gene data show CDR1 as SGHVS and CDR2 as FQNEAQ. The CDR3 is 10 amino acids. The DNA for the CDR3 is TGTGCCAGCAGCTTTGTCGAGCAGTACGTC. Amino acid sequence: CASSFVEQYV.

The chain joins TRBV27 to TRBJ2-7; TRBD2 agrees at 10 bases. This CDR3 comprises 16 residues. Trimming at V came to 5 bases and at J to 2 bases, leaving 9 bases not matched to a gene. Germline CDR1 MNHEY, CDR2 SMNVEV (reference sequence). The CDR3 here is CASSPLPSGRTYEQYV. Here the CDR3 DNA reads TGTGCCAGCAGTCCGCTTCCTAGCGGGAGAACCTACGAGCAGTACGTC.

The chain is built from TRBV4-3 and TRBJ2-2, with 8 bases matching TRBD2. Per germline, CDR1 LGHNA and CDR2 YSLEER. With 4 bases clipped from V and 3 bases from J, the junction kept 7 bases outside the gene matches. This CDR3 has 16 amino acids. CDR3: CASSPFAGGDTGELFF. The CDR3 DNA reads TGCGCCAGCAGCCCCTTCGCGGGAGGAGACACCGGGGAGCTGTTTTTT.

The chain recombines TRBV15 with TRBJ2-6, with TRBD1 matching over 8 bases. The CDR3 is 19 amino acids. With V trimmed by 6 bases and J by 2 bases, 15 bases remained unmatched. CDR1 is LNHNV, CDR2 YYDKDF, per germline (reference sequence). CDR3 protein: CATRYDRTGPFAGANVLTF. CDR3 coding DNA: TGTGCCACCAGATACGACAGGACAGGGCCCTTCGCTGGGGCCAACGTCCTGACTTTC.

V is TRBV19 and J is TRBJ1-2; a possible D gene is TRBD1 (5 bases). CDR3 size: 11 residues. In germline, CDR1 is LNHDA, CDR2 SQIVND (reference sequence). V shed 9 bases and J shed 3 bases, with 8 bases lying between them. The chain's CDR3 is CASRDYYGYTF. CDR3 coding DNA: TGTGCCAGCAGGGACTACTATGGCTACACCTTC.

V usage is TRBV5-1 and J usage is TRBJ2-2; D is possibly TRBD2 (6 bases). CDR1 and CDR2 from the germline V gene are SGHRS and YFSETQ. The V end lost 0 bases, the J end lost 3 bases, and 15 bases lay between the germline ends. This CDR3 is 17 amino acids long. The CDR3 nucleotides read TGCGCCAGCAGCTTGGTAACGGGCGGGGATTACACCGGGGAGCTGTTTTTT. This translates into CASSLVTGGDYTGELFF.

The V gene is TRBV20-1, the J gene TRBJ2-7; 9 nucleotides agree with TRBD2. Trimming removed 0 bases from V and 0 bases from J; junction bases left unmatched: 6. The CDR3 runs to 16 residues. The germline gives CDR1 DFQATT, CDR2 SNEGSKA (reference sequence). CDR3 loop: CSARDLLAGVSYEQYF. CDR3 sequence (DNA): TGCAGTGCTAGAGATTTACTAGCGGGCGTCTCCTACGAGCAGTACTTC.

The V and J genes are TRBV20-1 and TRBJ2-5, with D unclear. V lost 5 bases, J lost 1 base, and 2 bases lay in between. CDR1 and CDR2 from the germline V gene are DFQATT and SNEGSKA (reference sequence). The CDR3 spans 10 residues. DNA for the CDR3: TGCAGTGCTTCCCAAGAGACCCAGTACTTC. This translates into CSASQETQYF.

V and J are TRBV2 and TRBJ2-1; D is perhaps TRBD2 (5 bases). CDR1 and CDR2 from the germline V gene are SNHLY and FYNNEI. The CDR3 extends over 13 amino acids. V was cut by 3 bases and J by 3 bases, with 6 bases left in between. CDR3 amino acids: CASSDRDYNEQFF. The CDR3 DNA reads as TGTGCCAGCAGTGACCGGGACTACAATGAGCAGTTCTTC.

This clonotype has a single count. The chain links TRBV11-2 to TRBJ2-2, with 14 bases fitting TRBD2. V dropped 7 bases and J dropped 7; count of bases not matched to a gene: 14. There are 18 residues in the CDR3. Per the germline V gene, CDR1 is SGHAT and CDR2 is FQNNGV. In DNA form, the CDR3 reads TGTGCCAGCACCCGATTGGGACTAGCGGGAGTTGTAGGCGGGGAGCTGTTTTTT. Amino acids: CASTRLGLAGVVGGELFF. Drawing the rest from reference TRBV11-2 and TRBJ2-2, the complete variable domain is EAGVAQSPRYKIIEKRQSVAFWCNPISGHATLYWYQQILGQGPKLLIQFQNNGVVDDSQLPKDRFSAERLKGVDSTLKIQPAKLEDSAVYLCASTRLGLAGVVGGELFFGEGSRLTVL.

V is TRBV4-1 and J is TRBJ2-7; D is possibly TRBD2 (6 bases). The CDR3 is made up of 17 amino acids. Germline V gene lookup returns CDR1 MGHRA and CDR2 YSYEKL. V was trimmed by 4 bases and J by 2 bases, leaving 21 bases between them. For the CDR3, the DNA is TGCGCCAGCAGCCTTCAGAGCGGACTACCGACCCCCTACGAGCAGTACTTC. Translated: CASSLQSGLPTPYEQYF.

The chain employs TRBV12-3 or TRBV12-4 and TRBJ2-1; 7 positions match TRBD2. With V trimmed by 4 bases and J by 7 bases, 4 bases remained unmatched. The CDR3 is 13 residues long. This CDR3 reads CASSSGLENEQFF. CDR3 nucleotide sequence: TGTGCCAGCAGTTCAGGACTAGAGAATGAGCAGTTCTTC.

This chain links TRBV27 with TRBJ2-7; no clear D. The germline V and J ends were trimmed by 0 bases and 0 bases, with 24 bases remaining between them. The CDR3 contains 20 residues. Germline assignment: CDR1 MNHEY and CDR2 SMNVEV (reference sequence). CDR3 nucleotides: TGTGCCAGCAGTTTATCTGGCCCGTCGGAGATTGGTCTTGGCTCCTACGAGCAGTACTTC. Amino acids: CASSLSGPSEIGLGSYEQYF.

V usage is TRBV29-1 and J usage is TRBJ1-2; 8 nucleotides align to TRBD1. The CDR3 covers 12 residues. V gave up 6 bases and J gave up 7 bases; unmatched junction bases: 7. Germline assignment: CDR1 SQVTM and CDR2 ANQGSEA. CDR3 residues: CSVPDRAGGYTF. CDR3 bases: TGCAGCGTGCCGGACAGGGCCGGTGGCTACACCTTC.

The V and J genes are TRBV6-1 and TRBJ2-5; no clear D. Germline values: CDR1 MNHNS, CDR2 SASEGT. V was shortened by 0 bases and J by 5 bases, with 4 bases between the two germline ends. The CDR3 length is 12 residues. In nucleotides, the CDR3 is TGTGCCAGCAGTGAAGCTTGGGAGACCCAGTACTTC. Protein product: CASSEAWETQYF.

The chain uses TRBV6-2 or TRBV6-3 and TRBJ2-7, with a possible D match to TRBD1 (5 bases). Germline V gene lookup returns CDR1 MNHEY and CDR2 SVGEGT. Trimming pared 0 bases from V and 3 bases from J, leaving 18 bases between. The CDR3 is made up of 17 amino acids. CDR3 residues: CASSYSKDTGRYYEQYV. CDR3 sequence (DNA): TGTGCCAGCAGTTACTCGAAGGACACAGGCCGTTACTACGAGCAGTACGTC.

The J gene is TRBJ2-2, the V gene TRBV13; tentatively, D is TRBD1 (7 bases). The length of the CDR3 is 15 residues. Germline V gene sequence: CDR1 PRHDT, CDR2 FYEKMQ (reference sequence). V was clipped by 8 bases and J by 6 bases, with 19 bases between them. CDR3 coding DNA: TGTGCCAGCGGAGATGACAGGGAGGTGGCCGGGGAGCTGTTTTTT. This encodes CASGDDREVAGELFF.

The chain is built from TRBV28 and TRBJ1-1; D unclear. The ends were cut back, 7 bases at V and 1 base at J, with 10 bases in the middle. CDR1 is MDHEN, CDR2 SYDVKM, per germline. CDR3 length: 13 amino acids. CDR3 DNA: TGTGCCAGCACCGATGGGCGGAACACTGAAGCTTTCTTT. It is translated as CASTDGRNTEAFF.

CDR3 DNA sequence: TGTGCCAGCACAGGGTTAACTGGGGCCAACGTCCTGACTTTC. It is translated as CASTGLTGANVLTF. V gene TRBV27 combines with J gene TRBJ2-6, with a weak D call TRBD1 (5 bases). The germline V gene has CDR1 MNHEY and CDR2 SMNVEV (reference sequence). V was trimmed by 7 bases and J by 2 bases, leaving 9 bases between them. The CDR3 has 14 residues. Full variable domain (missing parts from reference TRBV27 and TRBJ2-6): EAQVTQNPRYLITVTGKKLTVTCSQNMNHEYMSWYRQDPGLGLRQIYYSMNVEVTDKGDVPEGYKVSRKEKRNFPLILESPSPNQTSLYFCASTGLTGANVLTFGAGSRLTVL.

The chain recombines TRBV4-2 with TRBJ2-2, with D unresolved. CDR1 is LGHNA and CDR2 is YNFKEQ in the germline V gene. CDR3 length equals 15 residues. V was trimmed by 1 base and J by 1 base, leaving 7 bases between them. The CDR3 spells CASSQVLGNTGELFF. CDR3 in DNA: TGTGCCAGCAGCCAAGTATTGGGGAACACCGGGGAGCTGTTTTTT.

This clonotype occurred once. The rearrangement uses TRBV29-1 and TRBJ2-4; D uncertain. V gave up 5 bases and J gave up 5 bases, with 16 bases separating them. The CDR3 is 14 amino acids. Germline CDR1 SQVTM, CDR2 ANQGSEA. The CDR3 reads CSVPDPDLENIQYF. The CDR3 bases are TGCAGCGTTCCGGACCCGGACCTTGAAAACATTCAGTACTTC.

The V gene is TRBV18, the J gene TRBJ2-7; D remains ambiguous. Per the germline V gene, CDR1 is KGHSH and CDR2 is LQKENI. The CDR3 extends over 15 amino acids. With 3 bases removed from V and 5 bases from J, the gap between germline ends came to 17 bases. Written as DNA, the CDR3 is TGTGCCAGCTCACCGGTGGTCAGACGCGTGGACGAGCAGTACTTC. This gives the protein CASSPVVRRVDEQYF.

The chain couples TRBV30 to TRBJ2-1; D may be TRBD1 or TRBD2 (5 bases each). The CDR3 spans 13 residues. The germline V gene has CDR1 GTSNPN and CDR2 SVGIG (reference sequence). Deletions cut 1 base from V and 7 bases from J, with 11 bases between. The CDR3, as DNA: TGTGCCTGGAGTGCAGGGACGGTGAATGAGCAGTTCTTC. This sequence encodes CAWSAGTVNEQFF.

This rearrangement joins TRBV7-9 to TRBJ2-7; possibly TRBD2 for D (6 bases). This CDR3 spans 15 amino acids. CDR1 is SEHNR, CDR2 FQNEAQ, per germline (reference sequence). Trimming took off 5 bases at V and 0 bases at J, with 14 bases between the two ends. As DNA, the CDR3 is TGTGCCAGCAGCCTATGGGGGAGGAGCTCCTACGAGCAGTACGTC. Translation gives CASSLWGRSSYEQYV.

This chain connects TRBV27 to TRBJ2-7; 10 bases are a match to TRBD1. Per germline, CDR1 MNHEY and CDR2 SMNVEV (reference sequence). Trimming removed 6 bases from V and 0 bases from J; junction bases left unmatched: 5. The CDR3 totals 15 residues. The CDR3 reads CASSRQGADSYEQYV. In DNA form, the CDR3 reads TGTGCCAGCAGCAGACAGGGGGCGGACTCCTACGAGCAGTACGTC.

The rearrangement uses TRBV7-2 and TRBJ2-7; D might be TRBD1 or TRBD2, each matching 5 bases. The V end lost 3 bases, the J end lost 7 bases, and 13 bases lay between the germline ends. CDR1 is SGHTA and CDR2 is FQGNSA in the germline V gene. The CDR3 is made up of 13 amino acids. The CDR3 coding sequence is TGTGCCAGCAGCTTCAGACTTGAGGGGGAGCAGTACTTC. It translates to CASSFRLEGEQYF.

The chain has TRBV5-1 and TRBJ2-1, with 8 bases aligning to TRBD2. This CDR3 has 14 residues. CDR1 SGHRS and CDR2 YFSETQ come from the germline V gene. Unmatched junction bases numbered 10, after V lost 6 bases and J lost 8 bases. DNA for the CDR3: TGCGCCAGCAATTCGGGGACTAGTAGCCATGAGCAGTTCTTC. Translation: CASNSGTSSHEQFF.

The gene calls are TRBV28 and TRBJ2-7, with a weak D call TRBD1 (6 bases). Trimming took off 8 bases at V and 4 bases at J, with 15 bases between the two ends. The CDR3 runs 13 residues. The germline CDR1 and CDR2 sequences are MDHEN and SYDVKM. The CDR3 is CASGLQGSYEQYF. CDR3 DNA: TGTGCCAGCGGCCTCCAGGGGAGTTACGAGCAGTACTTC.

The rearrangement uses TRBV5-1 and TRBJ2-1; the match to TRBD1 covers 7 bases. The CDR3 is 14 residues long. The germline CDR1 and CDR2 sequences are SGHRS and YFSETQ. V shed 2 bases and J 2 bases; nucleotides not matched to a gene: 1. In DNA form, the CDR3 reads TGCGCCAGCAGCTTCGGACAGGCCTACAATGAGCAGTTCTTC. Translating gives CASSFGQAYNEQFF.

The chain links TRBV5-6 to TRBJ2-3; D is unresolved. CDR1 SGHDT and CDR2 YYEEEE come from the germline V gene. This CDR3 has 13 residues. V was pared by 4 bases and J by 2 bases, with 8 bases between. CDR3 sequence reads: CASSLPYTDTQYF. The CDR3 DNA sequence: TGTGCCAGCAGCCTACCGTACACAGATACGCAGTATTTT. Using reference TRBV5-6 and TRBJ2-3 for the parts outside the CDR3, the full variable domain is DAGVTQSPTHLIKTRGQQVTLRCSPKSGHDTVSWYQQALGQGPQFIFQYYEEEERQRGNFPDRFSGHQFPNYSSELNVNALLLGDSALYLCASSLPYTDTQYFGPGTRLTVL.

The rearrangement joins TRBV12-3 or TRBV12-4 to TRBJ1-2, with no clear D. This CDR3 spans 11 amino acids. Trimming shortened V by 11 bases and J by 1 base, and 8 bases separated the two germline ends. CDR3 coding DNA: TGTGCCCAGCAGGTTAACTATGGCTACACCTTC. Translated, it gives CAQQVNYGYTF.